This T cell receptor (beta chain) comes out of a study of cytomegalovirus exposure and HLA in healthy donors. Looking at the study overall: HLA-typed donors contributed approximately 92 million unique TCRs, which were held in an early data release. General study points: TCR beta sequences reportedly predicted the HLA-A and HLA-B alleles of most subjects accurately. A later analysis associated approximately 17,000 TCR beta sequences with HLA alleles at a 0.05 false discovery rate.

In the PCR, 60 Vbeta and 13 Jbeta primers were used. The repertoire was sequenced with immunoSEQ multiplex PCR; TCRdb's copy has only in-frame clones and lacks some. The top ten hold 1.5% to 2% of the sample, which has approximately 260,000 clones, approximately 84% seen once. V dropped 5 bases and J dropped 0; count of bases not matched to a gene: 5. Germline values: CDR1 MDHEN, CDR2 SYDVKM. This CDR3 comprises 15 residues. This clone is a singleton in its sample. The antigen is undetermined. This TCR was sampled from a woman aged 35 to 49 in good health and CMV-seropositive. The chain joins TRBV28 to TRBJ2-5, with TRBD2 matching over 8 bases. The sample was PBMCs. The CDR3 sequence is CASSPTSAYQETQYF. The CDR3 bases are TGTGCCAGCAGTCCGACTAGCGCCTACCAAGAGACCCAGTACTTC.